The present TCR beta chain was sequenced within a study of T cells expressing NK-cell markers. Study-wide background: It was sorted CD3+CD56-NKG2C+, CD3+CD56+NKG2C- and CD3+CD56+NKG2C+ T cells that provided the TCR beta repertoires. The eight sequenced donors comprised seven who were HCMV-seropositive and one who was seronegative.

With UMIs, 5'RACE template switching was used to make TCR beta cDNA. TCRdb reanalyzed the 5' RACE reads and collapses them to one entry per CDR3 protein, without DNA. Found here are about 390,000 distinct CDR3 sequences; the top ten clones hold around 11%. For this clonotype: The antigen is undetermined.

Per the germline V gene, CDR1 is SNHLY and CDR2 is FYNNEI. This CDR3 is 12 amino acids long. General study results and limits: Four donors' CD3+CD56-NKG2C+ cells were dominated by the same clonotypes.

The TCR comes from a woman between 50 and 59 years old in good health. Source material: blood T cells: a sorted CD56 or NKG2C T cell subset, CD4+ or CD8+ T cells, or bulk PBMC T cells (not recorded which). This chain connects TRBV2 to TRBJ2-1. This chain's CDR3 is CASSETEYEQFF.